The clone carrying this TCR beta chain was seen a single time. Antigen: not known. The CDR3 has 13 amino acids. Trimming removed 5 bases at V and 0 bases at J, with 6 bases between. Germline V CDR1 and CDR2: MNHEY, SMNVEV (reference sequence). This specimen comes from a study of T cells in localized non-small cell lung cancer. General study results and limits: In adjacent lung, a median roughly 53 of the top 100 tumor clones were found.

Assay used: immunoSEQ multiplex PCR; TCRdb lists only in-frame clones, some missing. The sample shows around 29,000 clones, around 93% of them seen only once. Sequencing used peripheral blood, obtained before any cancer treatment. V is TRBV27 and J is TRBJ2-3; no definite D call. The sequence was collected from a female donor older than 55 with stage I lung adenocarcinoma. This chain's CDR3 is CASSPDSTDTQYF. DNA for the CDR3: TGTGCCAGCAGTCCCGACAGCACAGATACGCAGTATTTT.